This T cell receptor beta chain was obtained from a study of Ad26.COV2.S vaccination and SARS-CoV-2 variants. About the study: Into the muscle, Ad26.COV2.S was dosed once or twice, 56 days apart.

Turning to this clone: The target antigen is unknown.

Study findings and constraints: Spike-specific TCR breadth was greater in vaccine than placebo recipients. Overall T cell responses may have been underestimated by the analyses of TCR breadth and depth. Similar non-spike TCR breadth was observed in recipients of vaccine and of placebo.

Method: immunoSEQ multiplex PCR; TCRdb's copy keeps in-frame clones and lacks some. This table has 250,000 or so clones, around 88% appearing once. Treatment meaning: around 19 received Ad26.COV2.S at low or high dose, single or two shots; several received placebo; per-sample allocation not given. Specimen acquisition occurred on day 63 following the initial vaccine or placebo injection. Looked up from germline, CDR1 is SGHTA and CDR2 is FQGNSA. The V end lost 5 bases, the J end lost 1 base, and 15 bases lay between the germline ends. This CDR3 comprises 16 residues. This TCR derives from a person between 18 and 65 years old who received the Ad26.COV2.S COVID-19 vaccine or a placebo. The V and J genes are TRBV7-2 and TRBJ1-3; D is unclear. The specimen comprised peripheral blood, sampled in a trial of Ad26.COV2.S vaccine versus placebo. CDR3: CASSQAVRSSGNTIYF. The DNA of the CDR3 is TGTGCCAGCAGCCAGGCCGTAAGGAGTTCTGGAAACACCATATATTTT.